Listed below are T cell receptor beta chains from one sample, sequenced in a study of blood T cell repertoires in COVID-19. Libraries were prepared by immunoSEQ multiplex PCR; TCRdb keeps only in-frame clonotypes and omits some of them. The sample has roughly 290,000 clones, approximately 89% seen once; the top ten hold roughly an eighth. The sequenced material came from peripheral blood. The receptors come from a woman aged 60-75 years with acute or convalescent COVID-19. CDR3s include the opening cysteine and the closing phenylalanine or tryptophan. D genes are given only for firm matches. Expanded clones get a size class; other rows say once, few or many, or leave the size out.

few	TRBD1	17	TRBV18	TRBJ2-1	TGTGCCAGCTCACCGCGGAGTGGACAGGGTAGTCAGAATGAGCAGTTCTTC	CASSPRSGQGSQNEQFF
NA	NA	15	TRBV19	TRBJ1-5	TGTGCCAGTAGTATAGCCGGCAGGGCCCATCAGCCCCAGCATTTT	CASSIAGRAHQPQHF
few	NA	13	TRBV7-8	TRBJ2-7	TGTGCCAGCAGCTCCGACAGATCCTACGAGCAGTACTTC	CASSSDRSYEQYF
NA	NA	17	TRBV19	TRBJ2-3	TGTGCCAGTAGTAGTATCGCACGTCGGGTCGGGACAGATACGCAGTATTTT	CASSSIARRVGTDTQYF
NA	NA	15	TRBV4-1	TRBJ1-5	TGCGCCAGCAGCCAAGCCGACGGGGGGATCAAGCCCCAGCATTTT	CASSQADGGIKPQHF
once	NA	14	TRBV28	TRBJ2-7	TGTGCCAGCAACCCTGGGGCAGGGTACTACGAGCAGTACTTC	CASNPGAGYYEQYF
NA	NA	17	TRBV7-9	TRBJ2-2	TGTGCCAGCGGTCAACTTGGAGTTCGGCGGGGCACCGGGGAGCTGTTTTTT	CASGQLGVRRGTGELFF
NA	TRBD2	20	TRBV5-1	TRBJ2-5	TGCGCCAGCAGCTTGGGAAGACCGGGACTAGCGGGGGGGCGCCAAGAGACCCAGTACTTC	CASSLGRPGLAGGRQETQYF
NA	NA	15	TRBV9	TRBJ2-5	TGTGCCAGCAGCGTAGAGGCGGGTAGCTTGGAGACCCAGTACTTC	CASSVEAGSLETQYF
few	TRBD2	15	TRBV6-4	TRBJ2-1	TGTGCCAGCAGTGCGACTAGCGGGAGGGGAAATGAGCAGTTCTTC	CASSATSGRGNEQFF
NA	TRBD1	16	TRBV5-1	TRBJ1-3	TGCGCCAGCAGCTCGGGACAGACTAGCTCTGGAAACACCATATATTTT	CASSSGQTSSGNTIYF
NA	TRBD2	16	TRBV11-1	TRBJ2-3	TGTGCCAGCAGCTTAGAAGGGACTAGCGGGACAGATACGCAGTATTTT	CASSLEGTSGTDTQYF